One and the same sample provided the 16 T cell receptor beta chains below, sequenced in a study of cytotoxic CD8 clonotypes in ibrutinib-treated CLL. Assay: immunoSEQ multiplex PCR; the TCRdb copy retains only in-frame clones and omits some. The sample records about 30,000 clones, about three fifths being singletons. Material: PBMCs, obtained before ibrutinib treatment. These receptors all come from a human donor with chronic lymphocytic leukemia.

The chain joins TRBV7-8 to TRBJ2-3, with D possibly matching TRBD1 (6 bases). V shed 5 bases and J shed 4 bases, with 16 bases lying between them. Germline V CDR1 and CDR2: SGHVS, FQNEAQ. The CDR3 extends over 15 amino acids. The CDR3 region has the DNA TGTGCCAGCAGCCCGGGACAACTAGGCGCAGATACGCAGTATTTT. It codes for CASSPGQLGADTQYF.

The chain combines TRBV29-1 with TRBJ2-1, with D possibly being TRBD1 (6 bases). V was clipped by 7 bases and J by 8 bases, with 24 bases between them. Germline V gene lookup returns CDR1 SQVTM and CDR2 ANQGSEA. The CDR3 is 15 residues long. The CDR3 reads CSASRGTLRLDEQFF. DNA for the CDR3: TGCAGCGCCTCCAGGGGAACCCTTCGGCTCGATGAGCAGTTCTTC.

This clone was found once. V is TRBV5-1 and J is TRBJ2-7, with TRBD2 as a possible D gene (6 bases). Germline V gene sequence: CDR1 SGHRS, CDR2 YFSETQ. V shed 1 base and J shed 3 bases, with 11 bases lying between them. The CDR3 spans 14 residues. The CDR3 protein is CASSLMGGNYEQYF. CDR3 nucleotides: TGCGCCAGCAGCTTGATGGGCGGGAACTACGAGCAGTACTTC.

This chain joins TRBV11-2 and TRBJ2-1; 7 bases agree with TRBD2. This CDR3 has 15 residues. Germline values: CDR1 SGHAT, CDR2 FQNNGV. Unmatched junction bases numbered 5, after V lost 2 bases and J lost 4 bases. This CDR3 is CASSLSAGNYNEQFF. As DNA, the CDR3 is TGTGCCAGCAGCTTATCAGCGGGAAATTACAATGAGCAGTTCTTC.

This clone is a singleton in its sample. The rearrangement joins TRBV5-1 to TRBJ2-3; 8 bases are shared with TRBD1. The CDR3 totals 16 residues. CDR1 is SGHRS and CDR2 is YFSETQ in the germline V gene. The ends lost 4 bases at V and 3 bases at J; junction bases unmatched: 10. The CDR3 is CASSNRQGPLTDTQYF. CDR3 DNA sequence: TGCGCCAGCAGCAATAGACAGGGGCCTCTAACAGATACGCAGTATTTT.

The V and J genes are TRBV19 and TRBJ2-5, with 9 bases that match TRBD2. The CDR3 spans 15 residues. V lost 4 bases to trimming and J lost 1 base; unmatched junction nucleotides: 4. In germline, CDR1 is LNHDA, CDR2 SQIVND (reference sequence). CDR3 loop: CASSTLAGTQETQYF. CDR3 coding DNA: TGTGCCAGTAGTACTCTAGCGGGGACCCAAGAGACCCAGTACTTC.

V is TRBV11-3 and J is TRBJ2-3; TRBD2 matches 8 bases. With 6 bases clipped from V and 2 bases from J, the junction kept 7 bases outside the gene matches. This CDR3 spans 15 amino acids. Germline-derived CDR1 and CDR2 are SGHNT and YENEEA. CDR3 sequence: CASSLGAGDTDTQYF. The CDR3 DNA reads as TGTGCCAGCAGTCTCGGAGCGGGGGACACAGATACGCAGTATTTT.

This clone was seen more than once but under ten times. The V and J genes are TRBV10-3 and TRBJ2-2; a weak D match, TRBD1 (5 bases). This CDR3 contains 16 residues. Trimming cost V 0 bases and J 6 bases, with 14 bases left between them. Germline CDR1 reads ENHRY; CDR2 reads SYGVKD. The chain's CDR3 is CAISESAGKSAGELFF. In DNA form, the CDR3 reads TGTGCCATCAGTGAGTCAGCAGGGAAGTCGGCCGGGGAGCTGTTTTTT.

The chain carries TRBV2 and TRBJ1-3; TRBD1 might be the D (5 bases). Between the trimmed V and J ends, which lost 2 bases and 3 bases, there was a span of 14 bases. This CDR3 spans 16 amino acids. Germline assignment: CDR1 SNHLY and CDR2 FYNNEI. The CDR3 region has the DNA TGTGCCAGCAGTGAACTGGGCAGGGTGGATGGAAACACCATATATTTT. Translated, it gives CASSELGRVDGNTIYF.

V usage is TRBV10-1 and J usage is TRBJ2-5, with D tentatively TRBD1 (5 bases). CDR3 size: 13 residues. In germline, CDR1 is WNHNN, CDR2 SYGVQD (reference sequence). V was clipped by 5 bases and J by 5 bases, with 12 bases between them. CDR3 bases: TGCGCCAGCAGTCAGGGATTGGTGGAGACCCAGTACTTC. Its protein product is CASSQGLVETQYF.

This chain joins TRBV5-5 and TRBJ2-1; D is ambiguous. Trimming removed 4 bases from V and 7 bases from J, with 21 bases in between. This CDR3 region has 16 residues. Germline loops: CDR1 SGHKS, CDR2 YYEKEE (reference sequence). The chain's CDR3 is CASSIVSTDPSNEQFF. In DNA form, the CDR3 reads TGTGCCAGCAGCATCGTGAGCACAGACCCTTCGAATGAGCAGTTCTTC.

This clone occurred a few times. This sequence joins TRBV2 and TRBJ2-2, with unresolved D. Germline V gene lookup returns CDR1 SNHLY and CDR2 FYNNEI. The CDR3 length is 12 residues. Trimming pared 3 bases from V and 4 bases from J, leaving 3 bases between. The CDR3 reads CASSEGTGELFF. CDR3 sequence (DNA): TGTGCCAGCAGTGAGGGCACCGGGGAGCTGTTTTTT.

This clone occurred once. The chain uses TRBV5-4 and TRBJ2-3; a possible D gene is TRBD2 (5 bases). Per germline, CDR1 SGHNT and CDR2 YYREEE (reference sequence). The CDR3 totals 19 residues. Trimming stripped 0 bases from V and 0 bases from J, with 20 bases between. The CDR3 bases are TGTGCCAGCAGCTTGGGAACTAGAACCTACCCTCTTAGCACAGATACGCAGTATTTT. Its protein is CASSLGTRTYPLSTDTQYF. Using reference TRBV5-4 and TRBJ2-3 for the parts outside the CDR3, the full variable domain is ETGVTQSPTHLIKTRGQQVTLRCSSQSGHNTVSWYQQALGQGPQFIFQYYREEENGRGNFPPRFSGLQFPNYSSELNVNALELDDSALYLCASSLGTRTYPLSTDTQYFGPGTRLTVL.

This rearrangement joins TRBV5-5 to TRBJ2-1; TRBD1 is a possible D gene (6 bases). Trimming took 4 bases from V and 0 from J, leaving 20 bases between them. Germline V lookup: CDR1 SGHKS, CDR2 YYEKEE (reference sequence). The CDR3 spans 18 residues. CDR3 sequence reads: CASSTDRRDKSSYNEQFF. The CDR3 DNA is TGTGCCAGCAGCACTGACCGCCGGGACAAAAGCTCCTACAATGAGCAGTTCTTC.

The chain employs TRBV6-5 and TRBJ1-1; no clear D gene. Germline loops: CDR1 MNHEY, CDR2 SVGAGI. The CDR3 totals 16 residues. The V end was cut by 0 bases, the J end by 1 base, with 12 bases between. CDR3 in DNA: TGTGCCAGCAGTTACTCGAGACACAGACAGAACACTGAAGCTTTCTTT. Its translation is CASSYSRHRQNTEAFF.

This clone was seen a few times. This sequence joins TRBV19 and TRBJ1-2; D gene uncertain. Trimming cost V 5 bases and J 3 bases, with 13 bases left between them. This CDR3 region has 14 residues. The germline V gene has CDR1 LNHDA and CDR2 SQIVND (reference sequence). The CDR3 loop reads CASSFLDVYYGYTF. The CDR3 DNA is TGTGCCAGTAGTTTCCTCGACGTGTACTATGGCTACACCTTC.